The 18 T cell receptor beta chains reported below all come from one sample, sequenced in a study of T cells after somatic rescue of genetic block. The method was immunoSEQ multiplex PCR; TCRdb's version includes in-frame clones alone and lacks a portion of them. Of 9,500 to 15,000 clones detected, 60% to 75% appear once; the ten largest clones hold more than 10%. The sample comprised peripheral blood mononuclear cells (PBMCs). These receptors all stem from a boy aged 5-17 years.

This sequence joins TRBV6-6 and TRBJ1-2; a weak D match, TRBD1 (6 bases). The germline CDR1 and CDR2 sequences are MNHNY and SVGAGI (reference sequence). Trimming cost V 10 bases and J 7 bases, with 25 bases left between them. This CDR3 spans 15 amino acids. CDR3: CATWLGTNPSGGYTF. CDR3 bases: TGTGCCACCTGGTTAGGGACAAACCCTTCGGGTGGCTACACCTTC.

CDR3: CASSVSLNEQFF. The CDR3 coding sequence is TGTGCCAGCAGCGTATCCTTAAATGAGCAGTTCTTC. The V gene is TRBV9, the J gene TRBJ2-1; D is ambiguous. V lost 1 base and J lost 7, with 6 bases in between. Per germline, CDR1 SGDLS and CDR2 YYNGEE. There are 12 residues in the CDR3.

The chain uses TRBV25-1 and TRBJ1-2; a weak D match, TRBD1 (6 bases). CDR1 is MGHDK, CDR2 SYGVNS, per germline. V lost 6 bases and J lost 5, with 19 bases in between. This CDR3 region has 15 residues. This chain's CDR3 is CASRGTGKGTYGYTF. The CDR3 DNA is TGTGCCAGCAGAGGTACAGGGAAGGGGACGTATGGCTACACCTTC.

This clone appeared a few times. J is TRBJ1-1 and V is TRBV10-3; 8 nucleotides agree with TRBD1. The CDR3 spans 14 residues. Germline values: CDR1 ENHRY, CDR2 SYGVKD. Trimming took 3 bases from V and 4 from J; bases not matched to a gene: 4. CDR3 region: CAISERTGRTEAFF. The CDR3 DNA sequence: TGTGCCATCAGTGAAAGGACAGGGCGCACTGAAGCTTTCTTT.

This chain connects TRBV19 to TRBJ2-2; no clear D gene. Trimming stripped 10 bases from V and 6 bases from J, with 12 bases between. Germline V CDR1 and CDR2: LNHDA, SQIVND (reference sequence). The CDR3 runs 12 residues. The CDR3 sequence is CATADNPGELFF. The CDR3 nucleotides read TGTGCCACCGCCGACAATCCCGGGGAGCTGTTTTTT. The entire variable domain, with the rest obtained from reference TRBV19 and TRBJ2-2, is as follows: DGGITQSPKYLFRKEGQNVTLSCEQNLNHDAMYWYRQDPGQGLRLIYYSQIVNDFQKGDIAEGYSVSREKKESFPLTVTSAQKNPTAFYLCATADNPGELFFGEGSRLTVL.

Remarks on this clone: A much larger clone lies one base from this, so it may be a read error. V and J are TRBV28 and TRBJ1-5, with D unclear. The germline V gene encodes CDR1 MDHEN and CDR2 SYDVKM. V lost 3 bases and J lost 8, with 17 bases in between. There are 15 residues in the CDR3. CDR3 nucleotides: TGTGCCAGCAGTTTTAATACAAGGAGGATAAAGCCCCAGCATTTT. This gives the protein CASSFNTRRIKPQHF.

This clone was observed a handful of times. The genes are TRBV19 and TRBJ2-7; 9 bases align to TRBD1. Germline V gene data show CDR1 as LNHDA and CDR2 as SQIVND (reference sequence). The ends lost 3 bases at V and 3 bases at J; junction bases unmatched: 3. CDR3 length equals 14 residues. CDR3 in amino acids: CASSMGQGGYEQYF. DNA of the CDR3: TGTGCCAGTAGTATGGGACAGGGTGGCTACGAGCAGTACTTC.

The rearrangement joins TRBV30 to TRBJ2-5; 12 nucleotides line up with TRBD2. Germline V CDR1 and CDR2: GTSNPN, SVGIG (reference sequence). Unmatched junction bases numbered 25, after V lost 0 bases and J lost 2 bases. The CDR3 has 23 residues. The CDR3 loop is CAWSVRHLFRLAGVPSKQETQYF. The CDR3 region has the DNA TGTGCCTGGAGTGTACGGCACCTCTTTCGACTAGCGGGAGTGCCCTCGAAGCAAGAGACCCAGTACTTC.

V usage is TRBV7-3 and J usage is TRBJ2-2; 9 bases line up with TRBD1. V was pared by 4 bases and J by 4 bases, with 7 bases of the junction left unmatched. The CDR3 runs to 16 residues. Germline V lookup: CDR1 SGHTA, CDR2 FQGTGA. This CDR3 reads CASSSQTGGSTGELFF. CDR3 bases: TGTGCCAGCAGCTCACAGACAGGGGGTAGCACCGGGGAGCTGTTTTTT.

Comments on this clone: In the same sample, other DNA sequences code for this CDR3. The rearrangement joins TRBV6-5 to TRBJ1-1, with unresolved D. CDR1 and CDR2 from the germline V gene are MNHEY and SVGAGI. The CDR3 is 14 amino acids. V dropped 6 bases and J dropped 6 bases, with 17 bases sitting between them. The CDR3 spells CASRDYRGVPEAFF. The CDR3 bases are TGTGCCAGCAGGGATTACCGAGGTGTTCCTGAAGCTTTCTTT.

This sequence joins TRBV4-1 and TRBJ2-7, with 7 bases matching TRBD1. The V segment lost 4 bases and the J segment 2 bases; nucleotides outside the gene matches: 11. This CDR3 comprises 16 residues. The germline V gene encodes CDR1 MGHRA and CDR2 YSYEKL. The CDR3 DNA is TGCGCCAGCAGCCCATACCCGGACAGGATGCCCTACGAGCAGTACTTC. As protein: CASSPYPDRMPYEQYF.

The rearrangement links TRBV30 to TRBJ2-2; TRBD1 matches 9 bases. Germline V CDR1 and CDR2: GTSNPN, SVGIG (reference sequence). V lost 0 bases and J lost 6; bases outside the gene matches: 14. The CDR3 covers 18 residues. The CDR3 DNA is TGTGCCTGGAGTGTAGGGGCACCCGGGACAGGGTATCCCGGGGAGCTGTTTTTT. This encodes CAWSVGAPGTGYPGELFF.

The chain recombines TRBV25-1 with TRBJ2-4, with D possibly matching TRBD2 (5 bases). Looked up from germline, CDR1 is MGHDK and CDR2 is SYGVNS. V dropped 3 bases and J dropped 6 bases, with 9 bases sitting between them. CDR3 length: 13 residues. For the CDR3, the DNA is TGTGCCAGCAGTGAGGCAGCGGTAAACATTCAGTACTTC. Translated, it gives CASSEAAVNIQYF. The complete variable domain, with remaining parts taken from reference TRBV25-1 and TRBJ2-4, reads EADIYQTPRYLVIGTGKKITLECSQTMGHDKMYWYQQDPGMELHLIHYSYGVNSTEKGDLSSESTVSRIRTEHFPLTLESARPSHTSQYLCASSEAAVNIQYFGAGTRLSVL.

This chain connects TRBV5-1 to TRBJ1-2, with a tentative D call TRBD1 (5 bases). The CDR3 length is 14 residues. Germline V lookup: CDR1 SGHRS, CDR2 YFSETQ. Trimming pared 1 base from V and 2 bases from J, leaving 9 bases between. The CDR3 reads CASSLQTVNYGYTF. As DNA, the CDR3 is TGCGCCAGCAGCTTGCAGACAGTCAACTATGGCTACACCTTC.

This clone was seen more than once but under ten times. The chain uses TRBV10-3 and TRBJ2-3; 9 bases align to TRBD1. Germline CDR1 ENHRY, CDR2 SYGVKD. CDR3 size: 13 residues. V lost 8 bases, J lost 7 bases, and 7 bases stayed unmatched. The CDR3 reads CAIEGQGGNTQYF. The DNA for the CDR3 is TGTGCCATCGAGGGACAGGGTGGAAATACGCAGTATTTT.

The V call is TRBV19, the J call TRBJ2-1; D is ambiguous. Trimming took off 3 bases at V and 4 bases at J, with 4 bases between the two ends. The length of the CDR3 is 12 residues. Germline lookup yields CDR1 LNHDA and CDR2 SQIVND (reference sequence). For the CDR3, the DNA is TGTGCCAGTAGTATCGGATACAATGAGCAGTTCTTC. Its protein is CASSIGYNEQFF.

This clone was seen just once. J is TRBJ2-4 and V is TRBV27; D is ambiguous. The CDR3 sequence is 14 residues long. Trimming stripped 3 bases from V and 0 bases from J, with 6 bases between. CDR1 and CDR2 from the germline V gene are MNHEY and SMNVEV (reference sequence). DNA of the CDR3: TGTGCCAGCAGTTTGACGCTAGCCAAAAACATTCAGTACTTC. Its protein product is CASSLTLAKNIQYF.

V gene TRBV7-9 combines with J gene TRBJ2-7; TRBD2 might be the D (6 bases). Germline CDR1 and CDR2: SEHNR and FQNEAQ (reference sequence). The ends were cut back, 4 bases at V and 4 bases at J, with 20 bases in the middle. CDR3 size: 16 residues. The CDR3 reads CASSSPPGTVTYEQYF. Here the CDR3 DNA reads TGTGCCAGCAGCTCCCCCCCCGGGACTGTAACTTACGAGCAGTACTTC.